This entry concerns a single T cell receptor (beta chain). This record comes from a study of tumor and adjacent non-tumor tissue in lung cancer. About the study: Stage I to III disease affected 10 men and about 5 women aged about 31 to 76. About 4.17 million productive TCRbeta reads were obtained per sample on average.

No cell sorting was done before RNA was extracted from the tissue. The normal lung tissue was taken more than 3 cm from the tumor edge. Newly diagnosed lung cancer patients had thoracic surgery in China, August–November 2014, without prior chemotherapy. CDR3 length: 15 amino acids. The V gene end was trimmed by 11 bases and the J gene end by 7 bases; junction bases not matched to a gene: 15. Per the germline V gene, CDR1 is MNHEY and CDR2 is SVGAGI. TCRbeta libraries were built with three rounds of nested PCR, modified from ARM-PCR. TCRdb called the multiplex PCR reads again in MiXCR, with one record for every CDR3 protein. This table has 60,000 or so distinct CDR3 sequences, roughly 57% appearing once.

Sequences were obtained from distant non-tumor lung tissue. The receptor comes from an older man with non-small cell lung cancer. The rearrangement uses TRBV6-5 and TRBJ2-7, with 12 bases aligning to TRBD1. CDR3 bases: TGTGCCGGCCAGAAAGGGGGACAGGGGGCGCAGGAGCAGTACTTC. Translating it yields CAGQKGGQGAQEQYF.